Listed below are T cell receptor beta chains from one sample, sequenced in a study of OX40 agonist ivuxolimab in advanced cancers. Libraries were prepared by immunoSEQ multiplex PCR; TCRdb keeps only in-frame clonotypes and omits some of them. This table has tens of thousands of clones, roughly 80% appearing once. Sequenced here: CD4+ or CD8+ T cells sorted from blood, sampled in a trial of the OX40 agonist ivuxolimab. The source of these receptors is an adult with an advanced solid tumor such as melanoma, head and neck, liver or kidney cancer. Each CDR3 is given with its conserved first and last residue. Each record gives: D gene, J gene, V gene, clone size, CDR3 DNA, CDR3 protein. D genes are given only for firm matches. Rows may omit the clone size; those that give it use once, few, many or a size class.

TRBD2	TRBJ2-2	TRBV30	few	TGTGCCTGGAGCGGGGGGACCGGGGAGCTGTTTTTT	CAWSGGTGELFF
.	TRBJ1-2	TRBV7-9	.	TGTGCCAGCAGCTTAGCGGGAAACTATGGCTACACCTTC	CASSLAGNYGYTF
.	TRBJ1-4	TRBV4-1	.	TGCGCCAGCAGCCTTCGAGGCACTAATGAAAAACTGTTTTTT	CASSLRGTNEKLFF
.	TRBJ2-1	TRBV19	.	TGTGCCAGTAGTATAGTCAGTAGAGGTGGGAATGAGCAGTTCTTC	CASSIVSRGGNEQFF
.	TRBJ2-3	TRBV7-2	.	TGTGCCAGCAGCTTGGTGGGGGCCCATAGCACAGATACGCAGTATTTT	CASSLVGAHSTDTQYF
.	TRBJ2-3	TRBV10-2	few	TGCGCCAGCAGAAGGGGATCCATCACAGATACGCAGTATTTT	CASRRGSITDTQYF
.	TRBJ2-7	TRBV4-1	few	TGCGCCAGCAGCCGGCTCCCCCGGGACACCTACGAGCAGTACTTC	CASSRLPRDTYEQYF
.	TRBJ1-1	TRBV7-9	.	TGTGCCAGCTCGACGGGGTTGAACACTGAAGCTTTCTTT	CASSTGLNTEAFF
.	TRBJ2-2	TRBV7-2	.	TGTGCCAGCAGCTTTAGGGCCGGGGAGCTGTTTTTT	CASSFRAGELFF
.	TRBJ2-4	TRBV4-3	few	TGCGCCAGCAGCCAAGATGGCCGGGCCAAAAACATTCAGTACTTC	CASSQDGRAKNIQYF
.	TRBJ1-2	TRBV5-1	.	TGCGCCAGCAGCTTGGAAAAGAACTATGGCTACACCTTC	CASSLEKNYGYTF
TRBD2	TRBJ2-7	TRBV7-2	.	TGTGCCAGCAGCTTAGGGGCAGCGGGAGGGATTTCCTACGAGCAGTACTTC	CASSLGAAGGISYEQYF
TRBD2	TRBJ2-7	TRBV7-8	.	TGTGCCAGCAGCCCGGGGAACTACGCGGGAGGCCTAGGATTCTACGAGCAGTACTTC	CASSPGNYAGGLGFYEQYF
TRBD1	TRBJ1-2	TRBV6-7	.	TGTGCCAGCAGCCCCTCCCTTACAGGGGGCGATGGCTACACCTTC	CASSPSLTGGDGYTF
TRBD2	TRBJ2-3	TRBV5-1	.	TGCGCCAGCATCTCCGGCCGCCTAGCGGGGGCCGATACGCAGTATTTT	CASISGRLAGADTQYF
TRBD1	TRBJ2-5	TRBV29-1	.	TGCAGCGTTGACGGGGGACAGGGAGGGGAGACCCAGTACTTC	CSVDGGQGGETQYF
.	TRBJ1-1	TRBV19	.	TGTGCCAGTAGTATGGGGGGGGCGCGGAAGTTAAAGCCGGAAGCTTTCTTT	CASSMGGARKLKPEAFF
TRBD2	TRBJ2-5	TRBV18	.	TGTGCCAGCTCCGGGGGGGGCCAACCAAAAGAGACCCAGTACTTC	CASSGGGQPKETQYF
.	TRBJ2-5	TRBV5-1	once	TGCGCCAGCAGCTTGGGCACCGAAGAGACCCAGTACTTC	CASSLGTEETQYF
TRBD1	TRBJ1-1	TRBV19	.	TGTGCCAGTCGACCGGGACAGGGGGCGTCGGAGACTGAAGCTTTCTTT	CASRPGQGASETEAFF
.	TRBJ1-2	TRBV19	.	TGTGCGTTGGGGGACGTCGGCTATGGCTACACCTTC	CALGDVGYGYTF
TRBD2	TRBJ2-1	TRBV7-7	.	TGTGCTAGCAGCCGCGGACTAGCGGGAGTCGTGAATGAGCAGTTCTTC	CASSRGLAGVVNEQFF
TRBD2	TRBJ2-5	TRBV18	.	TGTGCCAGCTCACCACCGTTGCGGGGGGGCCAAGAGACCCAGTACTTC	CASSPPLRGGQETQYF
TRBD2	TRBJ2-1	TRBV28	.	TGTGCCAGCAGTCCCGGGGGGGGTCACTACAATGAGCAGTTCTTC	CASSPGGGHYNEQFF
TRBD2	TRBJ2-3	TRBV4-3	.	TGCGCCAGCAGCCTTACTAGCGCTGATACGCAGTATTTT	CASSLTSADTQYF
.	TRBJ2-3	TRBV7-2	.	TGTGCCAGCAGCCCTGGATACCCAGATACGCAGTATTTT	CASSPGYPDTQYF
.	TRBJ2-7	TRBV29-1	.	TGCAGCGTTGAAGGGTACTTGGGGAGATACGAGCAGTACTTC	CSVEGYLGRYEQYF
TRBD1	TRBJ2-7	TRBV5-5	few	TGTGCCAGCAGCTTGGAGGGGGCCTTAACACCCTACGAGCAGTACTTC	CASSLEGALTPYEQYF
.	TRBJ2-5	TRBV5-1	.	TGCGCCAGCAACCTGAGGGGCAGCCGCCAAGAGACCCAGTACTTC	CASNLRGSRQETQYF
.	TRBJ1-1	TRBV11-2	once	TGTGCCAGCAGCCTAACACAGGGAAACACTGAAGCTTTCTTT	CASSLTQGNTEAFF
TRBD2	TRBJ2-5	TRBV19	.	TGTGCCAGTGGTATAGCGGGACCAGAGACCCAGTACTTC	CASGIAGPETQYF
TRBD2	TRBJ2-5	TRBV12-5	.	TGTGCTAGTGGAAAAGACCTTCGCGGGGGACAAGAGACCCAGTACTTC	CASGKDLRGGQETQYF
TRBD1	TRBJ1-1	TRBV28	.	TGTGCCAGCAGTTTGGTGGGACAGGGGGCAGAGGCGAGAGAAGCTTTCTTT	CASSLVGQGAEAREAFF
TRBD1	TRBJ2-5	TRBV4-3	once	TGCGCCAGCAGCCAAGGGGACAGCCATGGGGAGACCCAGTACTTC	CASSQGDSHGETQYF
TRBD1	TRBJ2-7	TRBV6-1	.	TGTGCCAGCACCTGGGACAGGGTAATCTACGAGCAGTACTTC	CASTWDRVIYEQYF
.	TRBJ2-7	TRBV29-1	once	TGCAGCGTTCACCAAGGGGGGGAGCAGTACTTC	CSVHQGGEQYF
TRBD1	TRBJ2-1	TRBV15	.	TGTGCCACCACTCAGGGCAGGGGGTTTAGAGTGGGCAATGAGCAGTTCTTC	CATTQGRGFRVGNEQFF
.	TRBJ2-7	TRBV11-2	once	TGTGCCAGCAGCTACGGACAGAGGGGGGTCAACGAGCAGTACTTC	CASSYGQRGVNEQYF
.	TRBJ2-3	TRBV11-3	.	TGTGCCAGCAGCCTCGTGGGAAGCACAGATACGCAGTATTTT	CASSLVGSTDTQYF
TRBD1	TRBJ1-3	TRBV6-1	.	TGTGCCAGCAAGGTTGGACAGGGTGGAAACACCATATATTTT	CASKVGQGGNTIYF
TRBD2	TRBJ2-5	TRBV20-1	.	TGCAGCGGACTAGGTAAAGAGACCCAGTACTTC	CSGLGKETQYF
TRBD2	TRBJ2-3	TRBV7-2	.	TGTGCCAGCAGCCCTCGGGGTAGCGGGCTCACAGATACGCAGTATTTT	CASSPRGSGLTDTQYF
.	TRBJ1-2	TRBV11-2	.	TGTGCCAGCAGCTTCGAGGGGTCTGGCTACACCTTC	CASSFEGSGYTF
TRBD2	TRBJ2-1	TRBV7-2	.	TGTGCCAGCAGCTACGGGGGGGCAGGGTACAATGAGCAGTTCTTC	CASSYGGAGYNEQFF
.	TRBJ1-1	TRBV9	few	TGTGCCAGCAGCCCCAGACGGCAGAACACTGAAGCTTTCTTT	CASSPRRQNTEAFF
TRBD2	TRBJ2-5	TRBV4-3	.	TGCGCCAGCAGCCAAGATCTAGCGGGGGGATTCCAGTACTTC	CASSQDLAGGFQYF
TRBD1	TRBJ2-4	TRBV28	.	TGTGCCAGCCGGGGACAGGTTGTAAACATTCAGTACTTC	CASRGQVVNIQYF
.	TRBJ1-3	TRBV15	.	TGTGCCACCAGCAGGGATTTTAACACCATATATTTT	CATSRDFNTIYF
.	TRBJ2-2	TRBV5-1	.	TGCGCCAGCAGCTTGGGGACCACCGGGGAGCTGTTTTTT	CASSLGTTGELFF
.	TRBJ1-2	TRBV6-5	.	TGTGCCAGCAGTTCGATTAACTATGGCTACACCTTC	CASSSINYGYTF